What follows are 14 T cell receptor beta chains derived from one specimen sequenced in a study of cytotoxic CD8 clonotypes in ibrutinib-treated CLL (dated by TCRdb to the early 2020s). Interpreted using the paper, the time point label stands for: 20 to 25 months on ibrutinib. Library method: the immunoSEQ multiplex PCR assay. The clones in this table, taken by TCRdb from immuneACCESS, are in-frame only. Not every clone is retained; where verified, under half of the shortfall comes from an unresolved V gene, and the cause of the rest is unknown. Within this sample are 110,000 to 150,000 clones, with 60% to 85% of them counted one time only. The ten top clones hold 4.5% to 6.5% of the sample. The starting material was PBMCs, obtained after 24 months of ibrutinib treatment. These receptor sequences come from a human donor with chronic lymphocytic leukemia.

This chain joins TRBV18 and TRBJ1-2; possibly TRBD1 for D (5 bases). Trimming pared 5 bases from V and 8 bases from J, leaving 12 bases between. Looked up from germline, CDR1 is KGHSH and CDR2 is LQKENI. The CDR3 covers 12 residues. CDR3: CASSVLGPGYTF. The CDR3 DNA reads as TGTGCCAGCTCAGTTTTGGGGCCCGGCTACACCTTC.

This chain joins TRBV28 and TRBJ2-1, with D perhaps being TRBD1 or TRBD2 (5 bases each). The CDR3 loop spans 12 amino acids. Germline V gene lookup returns CDR1 MDHEN and CDR2 SYDVKM. The V end was cut by 6 bases, the J end by 10 bases, with 13 bases between. In DNA form, the CDR3 reads TGTGCCAGCAGCCCCGGGGCCAGGGAGCAGTTCTTC. Its translation: CASSPGAREQFF.

The rearrangement links TRBV4-3 to TRBJ1-4; D is undetermined. The germline V gene has CDR1 LGHNA and CDR2 YSLEER. Trimming took 4 bases from V and 8 from J, leaving 8 bases between them. The CDR3 totals 12 residues. The CDR3 region has the DNA TGCGCCAGCAGCCCCCTTGGGGAAAAACTGTTTTTT. Protein: CASSPLGEKLFF.

This chain links TRBV28 with TRBJ1-2; possibly TRBD1 for D (5 bases). The germline V and J ends were trimmed by 5 bases and 7 bases, with 11 bases remaining between them. The CDR3 runs 12 residues. The germline V gene encodes CDR1 MDHEN and CDR2 SYDVKM. The DNA for the CDR3 is TGTGCCAGCAGTCTCCAGGGTCGTGGCTACACCTTC. Translation: CASSLQGRGYTF.

The chain combines TRBV19 with TRBJ2-1; a possible D gene is TRBD2 (6 bases). Germline CDR1 and CDR2: LNHDA and SQIVND (reference sequence). Trimming took off 1 base at V and 7 bases at J, with 17 bases between the two ends. There are 16 residues in the CDR3. The CDR3 reads CASSIVGLGEKNEQFF. The CDR3 coding sequence is TGTGCCAGTAGTATAGTGGGACTTGGGGAAAAAAATGAGCAGTTCTTC.

This clone was found a few times. The chain recombines TRBV11-2 with TRBJ1-1; 7 positions match TRBD1. V dropped 1 base and J dropped 5; count of bases not matched to a gene: 4. Germline V lookup: CDR1 SGHAT, CDR2 FQNNGV. The CDR3 runs to 14 residues. CDR3 bases: TGTGCCAGCAGCTTAGTGTCAGGGGGGACTGAAGCTTTCTTT. Its translation: CASSLVSGGTEAFF.

The V call is TRBV7-2, the J call TRBJ1-3; 8 nucleotides align to TRBD1. The CDR3 length is 15 residues. J gave up 6 bases and V 5 bases, and 9 bases lay outside the gene matches. Germline V gives CDR1 SGHTA, CDR2 FQGNSA. The CDR3 is CASSLRTGLVNTIYF. The CDR3 DNA sequence: TGTGCCAGCAGCCTTCGGACAGGGCTGGTAAACACCATATATTTT.

The chain is built from TRBV7-3 and TRBJ1-4; D might be TRBD1 (5 bases). The CDR3 is made up of 14 amino acids. Germline CDR1 is SGHTA and CDR2 is FQGTGA. The V and J ends lost 5 bases and 7 bases respectively, with 14 bases between them. The CDR3 region has the DNA TGTGCCAGCAGCAGAGGCAGGGCGGGTGAAAAACTGTTTTTT. Translating gives CASSRGRAGEKLFF.

The V and J genes are TRBV9 and TRBJ2-7, with D perhaps being TRBD1 or TRBD2 (5 bases each). Germline lookup yields CDR1 SGDLS and CDR2 YYNGEE. The CDR3 is made up of 14 amino acids. V gave up 2 bases and J gave up 1 base, with 10 bases separating them. The CDR3 DNA follows: TGTGCCAGCAGCGTCTCCGGGACGTCCTACGAGCAGTACTTC. The encoded protein is CASSVSGTSYEQYF. Complete variable domain (other parts from reference TRBV9 and TRBJ2-7): DSGVTQTPKHLITATGQRVTLRCSPRSGDLSVYWYQQSLDQGLQFLIQYYNGEERAKGNILERFSAQQFPDLHSELNLSSLELGDSALYFCASSVSGTSYEQYFGPGTRLTVT.

The genes are TRBV25-1 and TRBJ2-3, with D perhaps matching TRBD2 (5 bases). Germline V gives CDR1 MGHDK, CDR2 SYGVNS. The V end was cut by 2 bases, the J end by 5 bases, with 14 bases between. CDR3 length: 15 residues. The CDR3 sequence is CASSEDAGILDTQYF. CDR3 coding DNA: TGTGCCAGCAGTGAAGATGCGGGCATTCTAGATACGCAGTATTTT. Full variable domain (missing parts from reference TRBV25-1 and TRBJ2-3): EADIYQTPRYLVIGTGKKITLECSQTMGHDKMYWYQQDPGMELHLIHYSYGVNSTEKGDLSSESTVSRIRTEHFPLTLESARPSHTSQYLCASSEDAGILDTQYFGPGTRLTVL.

The rearrangement links TRBV7-8 to TRBJ1-2, with D perhaps TRBD1 (5 bases). The germline CDR1 and CDR2 sequences are SGHVS and FQNEAQ. V dropped 1 base and J dropped 1 base, with 10 bases sitting between them. The CDR3 is 15 amino acids. CDR3 sequence: CASSLGRTNNYGYTF. The CDR3 DNA follows: TGTGCCAGCAGCTTAGGGCGGACAAATAACTATGGCTACACCTTC.

The rearrangement joins TRBV28 to TRBJ1-1; D gene unclear. With 3 bases removed from V and 5 bases from J, the gap between germline ends came to 10 bases. Germline assignment: CDR1 MDHEN and CDR2 SYDVKM. The CDR3 loop spans 13 amino acids. The CDR3 protein is CASSFIGKTEAFF. The CDR3 nucleotides are TGTGCCAGCAGTTTCATAGGAAAGACTGAAGCTTTCTTT.

The chain employs TRBV21-1 and TRBJ2-1; the table calls TRBD2, which could not be checked here. TRBV21-1 is shown as a pseudogene. The CDR3 has 15 residues. The CDR3 reads CASPPRGEAYNEQFF. The CDR3 nucleotides read TGTGCCAGCCCCCCCCGCGGGGAGGCCTACAATGAGCAGTTCTTC.

The chain combines TRBV28 with TRBJ2-1; perhaps D is TRBD1 or TRBD2 (5 bases each). V was shortened by 8 bases and J by 8 bases, with 19 bases between the two germline ends. Germline assignment: CDR1 MDHEN and CDR2 SYDVKM. CDR3 length: 14 amino acids. This chain's CDR3 is CASRVGGAVYEQFF. The CDR3 nucleotides are TGTGCCAGCCGGGTTGGGGGAGCTGTCTATGAGCAGTTCTTC.